The 13 T cell receptor beta chains listed next were all sequenced from one sample in a study of blood T cell repertoires in COVID-19. The method was immunoSEQ multiplex PCR; TCRdb's version includes in-frame clones alone and lacks a portion of them. Among 350,000 to 400,000 clones, 86% were seen once, and the ten largest hold under 8.5%. Sequenced material: peripheral blood. The receptors here all came from a woman aged 55-75 years with COVID-19, enrolled during active disease.

The chain has TRBV4-2 and TRBJ1-1; TRBD1 is a possible D gene (6 bases). V gave up 4 bases and J gave up 0 bases, with 9 bases separating them. This CDR3 region has 14 residues. Germline V lookup: CDR1 LGHNA, CDR2 YNFKEQ. CDR3 residues: CASSPRTVNTEAFF. The CDR3 DNA reads TGTGCCAGCAGCCCAAGGACAGTGAACACTGAAGCTTTCTTT.

In its sample, this clone was seen a few times. V gene TRBV19 combines with J gene TRBJ2-2, with TRBD1 matching over 7 bases. V lost 2 bases to trimming and J lost 7 bases; unmatched junction nucleotides: 13. Germline values: CDR1 LNHDA, CDR2 SQIVND (reference sequence). The CDR3 runs 17 residues. The CDR3 region is CASSIPISRGSIGELFF. The CDR3 region has the DNA TGTGCCAGTAGTATACCGATTTCCAGGGGGTCGATCGGGGAGCTGTTTTTT.

The CDR3 loop reads CASSWGRGTGELFF. In DNA form, the CDR3 reads TGTGCCAGCAGCTGGGGCAGGGGCACCGGGGAGCTGTTTTTT. The chain employs TRBV11-2 and TRBJ2-2; tentative D call: TRBD1 (6 bases). Germline CDR1 is SGHAT and CDR2 is FQNNGV. Between the trimmed V and J ends, which lost 4 bases and 4 bases, there was a span of 10 bases. CDR3 size: 14 residues.

The chain is built from TRBV7-2 and TRBJ2-7; D gene unclear. CDR1 is SGHTA, CDR2 FQGNSA, per germline. Trimming left V 4 bases short and J 0 bases short, with 10 bases between. There are 14 residues in the CDR3. This CDR3 reads CASSSPVVSYEQYF. The DNA for the CDR3 is TGTGCCAGCAGCTCCCCTGTAGTCTCCTACGAGCAGTACTTC. The variable domain in full, completed from reference TRBV7-2 and TRBJ2-7, reads GAGVSQSPSNKVTEKGKDVELRCDPISGHTALYWYRQSLGQGLEFLIYFQGNSAPDKSGLPSDRFSAERTGGSVSTLTIQRTQQEDSAVYLCASSSPVVSYEQYFGPGTRLTVT.

V gene TRBV7-4 combines with J gene TRBJ1-4; 8 nucleotides agree with TRBD1. Unmatched junction bases numbered 10, after V lost 2 bases and J lost 5 bases. CDR3 size: 17 residues. In germline, CDR1 is SGHVT, CDR2 SQSDAQ. CDR3 nucleotide sequence: TGTGCCAGCAGCTTAAGCGGTTCGGACAGGGCAAATGAAAAACTGTTTTTT. Translated, it gives CASSLSGSDRANEKLFF. The full variable domain, with the rest looked up from reference TRBV7-4 and TRBJ1-4, is GAGVSQSPRYKVAKRGRDVALRCDSISGHVTLYWYRQTLGQGSEVLTYSQSDAQRDKSGRPSGRFSAERPERSVSTLKIQRTEQGDSAVYLCASSLSGSDRANEKLFFGSGTQLSVL.

The rearrangement uses TRBV18 and TRBJ1-2; no definite D call. CDR1 and CDR2 from the germline V gene are KGHSH and LQKENI. The V end lost 7 bases, the J end lost 5 bases, and 8 bases lay between the germline ends. This CDR3 has 11 residues. This CDR3 reads CASLGAYGYTF. The DNA for the CDR3 is TGTGCCAGCTTGGGAGCATATGGCTACACCTTC.

This clone was seen more than once but under ten times. The chain recombines TRBV5-1 with TRBJ2-6; D might be TRBD1 (5 bases). V was clipped by 0 bases and J by 4 bases, with 8 bases between them. This CDR3 has 15 amino acids. The germline V gene encodes CDR1 SGHRS and CDR2 YFSETQ. The CDR3 sequence is CASSLGGEGANVLTF. CDR3 coding DNA: TGCGCCAGCAGCTTGGGGGGCGAAGGGGCCAACGTCCTGACTTTC.

The chain has TRBV7-7 and TRBJ1-5; 11 bases map to TRBD1. J lost 2 bases, V lost 3 bases, and 6 bases had no gene match. From germline, CDR1 is SSHAT and CDR2 FNYEAQ (reference sequence). This CDR3 contains 17 residues. The CDR3 sequence: CASSLGDRGICNQPQHF. DNA for the CDR3: TGTGCCAGCAGCTTGGGGGACAGGGGGATATGCAATCAGCCCCAGCATTTT.

The chain joins TRBV6-1 to TRBJ1-2, with no clear D. The V end was cut by 2 bases, the J end by 8 bases, with 12 bases between. The CDR3 loop spans 13 amino acids. Germline V gene lookup returns CDR1 MNHNS and CDR2 SASEGT. CDR3 nucleotide sequence: TGTGCCAGCAGTGAACGAAACCTATGGGGCTACACCTTC. This encodes CASSERNLWGYTF.

The chain links TRBV7-2 to TRBJ1-4; no clear D gene. The length of the CDR3 is 16 residues. V was trimmed by 5 bases and J by 6 bases, leaving 19 bases between them. Germline-derived CDR1 and CDR2 are SGHTA and FQGNSA. This CDR3 is CASSPTRARGDEKLFF. CDR3 nucleotides: TGTGCCAGCAGCCCCACCCGGGCCCGGGGAGATGAAAAACTGTTTTTT. The full variable domain, in which reference TRBV7-2 and TRBJ1-4 provide the parts outside the CDR3, is GAGVSQSPSNKVTEKGKDVELRCDPISGHTALYWYRQSLGQGLEFLIYFQGNSAPDKSGLPSDRFSAERTGGSVSTLTIQRTQQEDSAVYLCASSPTRARGDEKLFFGSGTQLSVL.

The chain employs TRBV5-1 and TRBJ2-3; TRBD2 aligns across 9 bases. The germline V gene has CDR1 SGHRS and CDR2 YFSETQ. V lost 6 bases, J lost 2 bases, and 7 bases stayed unmatched. The CDR3 contains 15 residues. The CDR3 DNA sequence: TGCGCCAGCAACGAGCGGGGGGCTTACACAGATACGCAGTATTTT. It is translated as CASNERGAYTDTQYF. Full variable domain (remainder filled in from reference TRBV5-1 and TRBJ2-3): KAGVTQTPRYLIKTRGQQVTLSCSPISGHRSVSWYQQTPGQGLQFLFEYFSETQRNKGNFPGRFSGRQFSNSRSEMNVSTLELGDSALYLCASNERGAYTDTQYFGPGTRLTVL.

Notes on this clone: One end of the junction fails to match germline, which may point to a read error. The rearrangement uses TRBV13 and TRBJ2-7, with a tentative D call TRBD2 (5 bases). The CDR3 is made up of 12 amino acids. Germline V CDR1 and CDR2: PRHDT, FYEKMQ (reference sequence). CDR3 sequence (DNA): TGTGCCAGCAGCCTAGGGAGTTACGAGCAGTACTTC. Translated: CASSLGSYEQYF.

Points on this clone: Different DNA sequences within this sample yield the same CDR3. This chain joins TRBV6-5 and TRBJ1-4; 7 nucleotides agree with TRBD1. CDR3 length equals 15 residues. Looked up from germline, CDR1 is MNHEY and CDR2 is SVGAGI. V dropped 4 bases and J dropped 0; count of bases not matched to a gene: 2. For the CDR3, the DNA is TGTGCCAGCAGTTCCCAGGGGGCAACTAATGAAAAACTGTTTTTT. This codes for CASSSQGATNEKLFF.